This TCR beta chain was sequenced for a study of blood T cell repertoires in COVID-19. The data were produced by immunoSEQ multiplex PCR, yet TCRdb's version contains in-frame clones alone and is incomplete. This sample has around 170,000 clones, with about 84% found just once. The germline CDR1 and CDR2 sequences are MNHEY and SVGAGI. This CDR3 comprises 15 residues. With respect to this clone: One end of the junction fails to match germline, which may point to a read error.

The J gene is TRBJ1-2, the V gene TRBV6-5, with a weak D call TRBD1 (5 bases). Material: PBMCs or T cells enriched from blood (not recorded which). The receptor was derived from a man aged 45-60 years who had recovered from COVID-19. CDR3 coding DNA: TGTGCCAGCAGCTCCAGCTGGGACTTCAACTCTGGCTACACCTTC. This codes for CASSSSWDFNSGYTF.